This TCR beta chain was observed in a study of blood T cells in healthy people across ages. Points from the study as a whole: CMV status of donors was not determined, possibly confounding expanded clonotype changes. TCR beta diversity correlated strongly with naive T cell percentage.

This clonotype was observed at least ten times. Its antigen remains unidentified. Together with a sample-barcoded 5' primer, a J-beta primer mix was included in a second PCR lasting roughly 6 to 12 cycles. Via MiXCR, TCRdb re-called the 5' RACE reads, giving one row per CDR3 protein. The sample lists roughly 1.5 million distinct CDR3 sequences, about 42% seen once, with about 4% in the top ten. CDR1 and CDR2 from the germline V gene are SGHTA and FQGNSA. This CDR3 region has 15 residues. The sample was blood. This clonotype originated in a woman between 18 and 29 years old in good health. The J gene is TRBJ2-1, the V gene TRBV7-2; TRBD2 agrees at 10 bases. The J call is in doubt because the DNA end fits TRBJ2-7 better. CDR3 loop: CASSSSGSSYNEQYF. The CDR3 region has the DNA TGTGCCAGCAGTTCTAGCGGGAGCTCCTACAATGAGCAGTACTTC.